This T cell receptor (beta chain) was identified during a study of OX40 agonist ivuxolimab in advanced cancers. Overall study context: Partial responses were seen in three patients, one with hepatocellular carcinoma and two with cutaneous melanoma. Regarding the study as a whole: Relatively little clonal expansion, among the lowest observed, appeared in partial responders at 0.1-3.0 mg/kg.

This clone was seen more than once but under ten times. Its antigen is not identified. Germline values: CDR1 SGHRS, CDR2 YFSETQ. V shed 4 bases and J shed 1 base, with 14 bases lying between them. This CDR3 region has 15 residues. Profiled with immunoSEQ multiplex PCR; TCRdb holds only in-frame clones, not every one. The sample contains roughly 70,000 clones, roughly 80% of which appear only once. The specimen comprised CD4+ or CD8+ T cells sorted from blood, sampled in a trial of the OX40 agonist ivuxolimab. The rearrangement links TRBV5-1 to TRBJ1-1; D is perhaps TRBD1 (5 bases). This TCR was sampled from an adult with an advanced solid tumor such as melanoma, head and neck, liver or kidney cancer. The CDR3 is CASSIASGTNTEAFF. As DNA, the CDR3 is TGCGCCAGCAGCATCGCTTCTGGGACGAACACTGAAGCTTTCTTT.